Sequencing of this T cell receptor (beta chain) was carried out in a study of T cells in Graves' hyperthyroidism and ophthalmopathy. Study findings and constraints: Within blood appeared most thyroid clonotypes that had expanded above 0.001.

This clonotype was seen more than once but under ten times. Its target is unknown. Between the trimmed V and J ends, which lost 0 bases and 8 bases, there was a span of 13 bases. CDR1 and CDR2 (germline): SGHTA, FQGNSA. The CDR3 has 15 residues. RNA transcripts served as the template for amplifying TCR beta CDR3 regions. Carried out on the TCR CDR3, a first-round RT-PCR used the HTBI primer set. A single record per CDR3 protein comes from TCRdb applying MiXCR to the multiplex PCR reads. The profile shows about 690,000 distinct CDR3 sequences, 15% to 20% of them singletons. Newly diagnosed patients aged 18 to 65 had hyperthyroidism of under 2 months' duration.

V and J are TRBV7-2 and TRBJ1-4; possible D gene TRBD1, 5 bases. The source material was blood. This receptor was taken from a man in his fifties or sixties with Graves' hyperthyroidism. The CDR3 nucleotides read TGTGCCAGCAGCTTAGCGGGGCGACCACGGGAAAAACTGTTTTTT. Residues: CASSLAGRPREKLFF.